These 3 T cell receptor beta chains share one sample of origin, sequenced in a study of shared clonotypes between healthy human individuals. The protocol was immunoSEQ multiplex PCR, while the TCRdb copy is restricted to in-frame clones and leaves out a portion. The sample lists around 620,000 clones, 85% to 95% occurring once. Naive CD8 cells were CD45RO-negative, positively selected for CCR7, excluding terminally differentiated effector memory CD45RA+ cells. Sequenced: naive CD8+ T cells sorted from blood. These receptor sequences come from a woman aged 30 to 39 in good health.

The V gene is TRBV29-1, the J gene TRBJ2-2; 9 bases map to TRBD1. Per germline, CDR1 SQVTM and CDR2 ANQGSEA. The CDR3 contains 13 residues. V lost 6 bases, J lost 6 bases, and 5 bases stayed unmatched. The CDR3 spells CSVTGGRSGELFF. In DNA form, the CDR3 reads TGCAGCGTGACAGGGGGAAGGTCCGGGGAGCTGTTTTTT.

The chain combines TRBV7-9 with TRBJ1-2; TRBD1 matches at 7 bases. Per germline, CDR1 SEHNR and CDR2 FQNEAQ (reference sequence). With V trimmed by 0 bases and J by 4 bases, 11 bases remained unmatched. This CDR3 has 17 amino acids. The CDR3 DNA reads TGTGCCAGCAGCTTAGCGGGCAGGGGGGCCGGTGGCTATGGCTACACCTTC. It specifies CASSLAGRGAGGYGYTF.

This sequence joins TRBV6-1 and TRBJ2-7, with D perhaps TRBD1 (5 bases). The germline V gene has CDR1 MNHNS and CDR2 SASEGT. The V end lost 2 bases, the J end lost 5 bases, and 10 bases lay between the germline ends. CDR3 length equals 13 residues. Here the CDR3 DNA reads TGTGCCAGCAGTGAATCCAGGGAAGACGAGCAGTACTTC. Encoded protein: CASSESREDEQYF.